This is a list of T cell receptor beta chains from one sample in a study of response to subunit inactivated influenza vaccine. Each CDR3 protein gets one entry after TCRdb re-called the RT-PCR reads with MiXCR. The table records approximately 500,000 distinct CDR3 sequences, less than 15% of them present only once. Sequences were derived from PBMCs from blood, sampled roughly 12 days after vaccination. These TCRs come from a man over 45 who received an inactivated influenza vaccine. Both conserved end residues are trimmed from each CDR3.

V gene	J gene	CDR3 protein
TRBV3-1	TRBJ1-1	ASSQADRRYTEAF
TRBV12-3/TRBV12-4	TRBJ1-1	ASSLSATEAF
TRBV5-1	TRBJ2-7	ASSYGQSEQY
TRBV2	TRBJ2-1	ASSVLPANNEQF
TRBV7-2	TRBJ1-1	ASSTPTGKNTEAF
TRBV6-2/TRBV6-3	TRBJ2-1	ASTNRFPGEEGSSYNEQF
TRBV15	TRBJ2-5	ATSREGGRETQY
TRBV28	TRBJ2-7	ASSSGRGQYEQY
TRBV5-6	TRBJ2-5	ASSSHPGRRETQY
TRBV9	TRBJ2-1	ASTRTNDNEQF